The rows below give T cell receptor beta chains drawn from one sample of a study of T cell clusters in autoimmune cytopenias. TCRdb reanalyzed the multiplex PCR reads, giving one entry per CDR3 protein sequence and no DNA. The sample table includes 3,500 to 4,000 distinct CDR3 sequences. Sequences were obtained from peripheral blood. These receptors came from a human donor with an autoimmune cytopenia or autoimmune hepatitis (not recorded which). CDR3s include the opening cysteine and the closing phenylalanine or tryptophan. A clone size is listed for some rows: how often the clone was seen (once, few, many), or a class if it is expanded.

CDR3aa,abundance,j_gene,v_gene
CASKTGASGANVLTF,medium-sized,TRBJ2-6,TRBV19
CASRRDRVNTGELFF,-,TRBJ2-2,TRBV19
CASRRGLAGVETQYF,-,TRBJ2-5,TRBV6-2/TRBV6-3
CATSREGYYEQYF,medium-sized,TRBJ2-7,TRBV15
CASSISNQPQHF,-,TRBJ1-5,TRBV12-3/TRBV12-4
CASSLARGYTYYEQYF,-,TRBJ2-7,TRBV11-2
CASSYLGLAGGRGEQYF,medium-sized,TRBJ2-7,TRBV6-5
CASVRGDFTGELFF,medium-sized,TRBJ2-2,TRBV12-3/TRBV12-4
CASTSSGGYEQFF,medium-sized,TRBJ2-1,TRBV19
CASSPRLAGYGNNEQFF,-,TRBJ2-1,TRBV18
CAWSVGNLAATNEKLFF,-,TRBJ1-4,TRBV30
CASSLGAAPSYEQYF,medium-sized,TRBJ2-7,TRBV5-6
CAWSAGLAGNYNEQFF,-,TRBJ2-1,TRBV30